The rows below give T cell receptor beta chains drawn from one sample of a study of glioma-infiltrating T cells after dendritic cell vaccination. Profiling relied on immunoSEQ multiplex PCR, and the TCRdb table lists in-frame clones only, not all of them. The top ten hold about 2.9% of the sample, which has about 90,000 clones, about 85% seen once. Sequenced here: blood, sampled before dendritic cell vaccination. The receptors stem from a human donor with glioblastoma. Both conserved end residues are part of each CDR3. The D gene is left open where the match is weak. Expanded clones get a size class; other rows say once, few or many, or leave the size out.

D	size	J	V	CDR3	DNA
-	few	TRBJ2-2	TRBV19	CASSITGANTGELFF	TGTGCCAGTAGTATAACGGGGGCGAACACCGGGGAGCTGTTTTTT
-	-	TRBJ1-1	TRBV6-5	CASSYGGGLTEAFF	TGTGCCAGCAGTTACGGCGGGGGGCTCACTGAAGCTTTCTTT
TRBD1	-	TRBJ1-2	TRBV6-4	CASSHGGTGYGYTF	TGTGCCAGCAGTCACGGAGGGACAGGGTATGGCTACACCTTC
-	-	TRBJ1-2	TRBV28	CASSLAQDYGYTF	TGTGCCAGCAGTTTGGCTCAGGACTATGGCTACACCTTC
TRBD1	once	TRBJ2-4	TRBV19	CASSIESDRAGKNIQYF	TGTGCCAGTAGTATAGAGAGCGACAGGGCCGGCAAAAACATTCAGTACTTC
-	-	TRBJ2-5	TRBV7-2	CASSLERTRPETQYF	TGTGCCAGCAGCTTAGAGCGTACTAGGCCCGAGACCCAGTACTTC
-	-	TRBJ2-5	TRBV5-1	CASSSTGSRETQYF	TGCGCCAGCAGCTCTACAGGGTCCAGGGAGACCCAGTACTTC
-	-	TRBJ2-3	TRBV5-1	CASSLGAITDTQYF	TGCGCCAGCAGCTTGGGGGCCATCACAGATACGCAGTATTTT
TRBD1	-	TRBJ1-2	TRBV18	CASSRGQGDGYTF	TGTGCCAGCTCACGTGGACAGGGGGACGGCTACACCTTC
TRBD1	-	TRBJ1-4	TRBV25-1	CASSEDRGTNEKLFF	TGTGCCAGCAGTGAAGACAGGGGCACTAATGAAAAACTGTTTTTT
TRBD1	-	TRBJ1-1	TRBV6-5	CATNRGRENTEAFF	TGTGCCACCAACAGGGGGCGCGAGAACACTGAAGCTTTCTTT
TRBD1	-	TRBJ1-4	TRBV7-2	CASSSRTGPSEKLFF	TGTGCCAGCAGCTCACGGACAGGGCCATCTGAAAAACTGTTTTTT
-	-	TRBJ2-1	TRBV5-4	CASSLAQGTMNEQFF	TGTGCCAGCAGCTTGGCCCAGGGGACTATGAATGAGCAGTTCTTC
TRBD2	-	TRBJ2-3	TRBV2	CASTLSGGRTDTQYF	TGTGCCAGCACCCTTAGCGGGGGGAGGACAGATACGCAGTATTTT
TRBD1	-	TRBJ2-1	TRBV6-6	CASSQTIEDRRIF	TGTGCCAGCAGCCAAACAATCGAGGACAGGAGGATCTTC
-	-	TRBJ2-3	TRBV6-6	CARSGASTDTQYF	TGTGCCAGGAGTGGGGCTTCCACAGATACGCAGTATTTT
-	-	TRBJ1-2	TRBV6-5	CASSYLDRNYGYTF	TGTGCCAGCAGTTACCTAGACAGAAACTATGGCTACACCTTC
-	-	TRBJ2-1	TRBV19	CASLGIYNEQFF	TGTGCCAGTCTCGGGATCTACAATGAGCAGTTCTTC
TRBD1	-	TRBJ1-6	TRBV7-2	CASSSTGNSPLHF	TGTGCCAGCAGCTCGACAGGGAATTCACCCCTCCACTTT
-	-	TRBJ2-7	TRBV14	CASSLSIGFEQYF	TGTGCCAGCAGCCTCTCTATCGGGTTCGAGCAGTACTTC
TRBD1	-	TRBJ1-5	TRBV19	CASSMEDRVVQPQHF	TGTGCCAGTAGTATGGAGGACAGGGTAGTTCAGCCCCAGCATTTT
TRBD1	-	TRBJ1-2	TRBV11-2	CASSPPGQGYGGYTF	TGTGCCAGCAGCCCGCCGGGACAGGGGTATGGTGGCTACACCTTC
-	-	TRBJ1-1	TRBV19	CASSAGQYRNTEAFF	TGTGCCAGTAGTGCAGGACAGTACCGGAACACTGAAGCTTTCTTT
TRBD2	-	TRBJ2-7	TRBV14	CASSQGGGPIYEQYF	TGTGCCAGCAGCCAAGGCGGGGGACCCATTTACGAGCAGTACTTC
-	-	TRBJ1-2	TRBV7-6	CASSLGAGDSDYGYTF	TGTGCCAGCAGCTTAGGAGCAGGGGATAGCGACTATGGCTACACCTTC
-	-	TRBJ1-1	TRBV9	CASSASTGMNTEAFF	TGTGCCAGCAGCGCATCAACAGGGATGAACACTGAAGCTTTCTTT
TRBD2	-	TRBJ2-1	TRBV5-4	CASTTLGGRADPDYNEQFF	TGTGCCAGCACCACGTTGGGCGGGAGGGCCGATCCGGACTACAATGAGCAGTTCTTC
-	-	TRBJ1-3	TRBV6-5	CASSYSGGNSGNTIYF	TGTGCCAGCAGTTACTCGGGCGGGAACTCTGGAAACACCATATATTTT
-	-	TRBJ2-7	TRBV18	CASSPPDRYEQYF	TGTGCCAGCTCACCACCTGACAGGTACGAGCAGTACTTC
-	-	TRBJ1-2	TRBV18	CASSTKSGYGYTF	TGTGCCAGCTCAACAAAGTCGGGGTATGGCTACACCTTC
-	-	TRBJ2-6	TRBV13	CASSSFTGYNSGANVLTF	TGTGCCAGCAGCTCGTTCACAGGGTATAACTCTGGGGCCAACGTCCTGACTTTC
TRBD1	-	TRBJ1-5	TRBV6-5	CASSIGQGRNQPQHF	TGTGCCAGCAGTATAGGACAGGGCCGCAATCAGCCCCAGCATTTT
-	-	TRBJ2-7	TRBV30	CAWTRFQGPPYF	TGTGCCTGGACTAGATTCCAGGGTCCCCCGTACTTC
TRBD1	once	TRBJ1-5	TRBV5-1	CASSMGQGPNQPQHF	TGCGCCAGCAGCATGGGACAGGGGCCCAATCAGCCCCAGCATTTT
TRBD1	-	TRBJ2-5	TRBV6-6	CASSYIGQGQETQYF	TGTGCCAGCAGTTACATAGGACAGGGCCAAGAGACCCAGTACTTC
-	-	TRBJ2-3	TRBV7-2	CASSLTVPTDTQYF	TGTGCCAGCAGCCTCACGGTCCCCACAGATACGCAGTATTTT
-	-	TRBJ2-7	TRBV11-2	CASSFSPREQYF	TGTGCCAGCAGCTTTTCCCCGCGCGAGCAGTACTTC
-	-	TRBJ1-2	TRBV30	CAWSVIPDYGYTF	TGTGCCTGGAGTGTAATTCCCGACTATGGCTACACCTTC
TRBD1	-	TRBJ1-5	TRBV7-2	CASSLQGAGNQPQHF	TGTGCCAGCAGCCTACAGGGGGCTGGCAATCAGCCCCAGCATTTT
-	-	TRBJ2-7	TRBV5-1	CASSVPSSYEQYF	TGCGCCAGCAGCGTCCCGAGCTCCTACGAGCAGTACTTC
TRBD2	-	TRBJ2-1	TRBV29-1	CSVGRGGAYNEQFF	TGCAGTGTGGGGCGGGGGGGCGCCTACAATGAGCAGTTCTTC
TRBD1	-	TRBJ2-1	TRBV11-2	CASSIPGQGDSEQFF	TGTGCCAGCAGCATACCGGGACAGGGGGACAGTGAGCAGTTCTTC
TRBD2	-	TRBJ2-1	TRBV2	CASSEGASGLYNEQFF	TGTGCCAGCAGTGAAGGAGCTAGCGGGCTCTACAATGAGCAGTTCTTC
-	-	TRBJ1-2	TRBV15	CATRSGGINYGYTF	TGTGCCACTAGGTCGGGGGGAATTAACTATGGCTACACCTTC
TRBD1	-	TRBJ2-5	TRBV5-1	CASSQETGAAETQYF	TGCGCCAGCAGCCAAGAGACAGGGGCGGCGGAGACCCAGTACTTC
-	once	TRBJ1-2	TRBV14	CASSQGETLYGYTF	TGTGCCAGCAGCCAAGGGGAGACGCTCTATGGCTACACCTTC
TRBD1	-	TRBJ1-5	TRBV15	CATSRTGGTSNQPQHF	TGTGCCACCAGCAGGACAGGGGGAACCTCCAATCAGCCCCAGCATTTT
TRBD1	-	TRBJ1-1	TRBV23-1	CASRDRGNTEAFF	TGCGCCAGCAGGGACAGGGGGAACACTGAAGCTTTCTTT
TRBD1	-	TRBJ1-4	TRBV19	CASSRTGATNEKLFF	TGTGCCAGTAGCCGGACAGGGGCAACTAATGAAAAACTGTTTTTT